Only one count was recorded for the clone carrying this TCR beta chain. What it recognizes is unknown. This sample is part of a study of cytomegalovirus exposure and HLA in healthy donors. Study conclusions and caveats: The dataset shows that most TCR sequences were rare, while some public TCRs occurred in many donors.

Primers for the PCR totalled 60 Vbeta and 13 Jbeta. Here immunoSEQ multiplex PCR was the method, and the copy in TCRdb shows in-frame clones only, minus some. This table holds under 130,000 clones, approximately 82% found once. The CDR3 loop spans 13 amino acids. Per the germline V gene, CDR1 is MNHEY and CDR2 is SVGAGI. Trimming removed 6 bases from V and 2 bases from J, with 11 bases in between. The sequenced sample was PBMCs. The chain is built from TRBV6-5 and TRBJ2-7; D unclear. The sequence was obtained from a man in his forties in good health and CMV-seropositive. CDR3: CASSLPPAYEQYF. The DNA of the CDR3 is TGTGCCAGCAGCCTCCCTCCTGCCTACGAGCAGTACTTC.